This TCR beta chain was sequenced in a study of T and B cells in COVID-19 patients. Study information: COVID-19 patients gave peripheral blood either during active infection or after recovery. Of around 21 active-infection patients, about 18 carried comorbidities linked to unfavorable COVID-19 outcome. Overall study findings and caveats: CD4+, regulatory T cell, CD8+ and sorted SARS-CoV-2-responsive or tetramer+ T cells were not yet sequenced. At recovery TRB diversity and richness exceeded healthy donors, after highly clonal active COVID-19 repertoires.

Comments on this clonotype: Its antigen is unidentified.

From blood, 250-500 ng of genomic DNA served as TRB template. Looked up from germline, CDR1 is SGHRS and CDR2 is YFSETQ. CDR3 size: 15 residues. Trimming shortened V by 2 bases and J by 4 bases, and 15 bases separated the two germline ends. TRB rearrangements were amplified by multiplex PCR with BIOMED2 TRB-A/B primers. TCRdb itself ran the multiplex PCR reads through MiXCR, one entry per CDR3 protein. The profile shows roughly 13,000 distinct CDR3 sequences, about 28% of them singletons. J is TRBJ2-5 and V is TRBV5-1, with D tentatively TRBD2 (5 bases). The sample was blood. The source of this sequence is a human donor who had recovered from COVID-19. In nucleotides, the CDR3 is TGCGCCAGCAGCTTTCAGACATCGGGGAGAGAGACCCAGTACTTC. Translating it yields CASSFQTSGRETQYF.